This T cell receptor (beta chain) was retrieved from a study of cytomegalovirus exposure and HLA in healthy donors. Donors likely had unrecorded immune exposures despite being nominally healthy when sampled. Germline values: CDR1 WNHNN, CDR2 SYGVQD (reference sequence). CDR3 length: 14 residues. Losses at the gene ends were 3 bases for V and 10 bases for J; bases not matched to a gene: 3. The PCR made use of 60 Vbeta and 13 Jbeta primers. As originally analysed: Some 10 million of the 60 million to 90 million unique TCR beta chains counted in a later analysis were shared. Profiled with immunoSEQ multiplex PCR; TCRdb holds only in-frame clones, not every one. D and trimming were read from the DNA, whereas the V and J calls and clone size are those reported in that table. The sample lists over 150,000 clones; 70% to 85% were seen once.

V and J are TRBV10-1 and TRBJ1-6; 10 bases agree with TRBD1. The sample consisted of PBMCs. The receptor was derived from a woman in her twenties or thirties in good health and CMV-seropositive. CDR3 amino acids: CASSEGQGGSPLHF. The CDR3, as DNA: TGCGCCAGCAGTGAAGGACAGGGGGGGTCACCCCTCCACTTT.